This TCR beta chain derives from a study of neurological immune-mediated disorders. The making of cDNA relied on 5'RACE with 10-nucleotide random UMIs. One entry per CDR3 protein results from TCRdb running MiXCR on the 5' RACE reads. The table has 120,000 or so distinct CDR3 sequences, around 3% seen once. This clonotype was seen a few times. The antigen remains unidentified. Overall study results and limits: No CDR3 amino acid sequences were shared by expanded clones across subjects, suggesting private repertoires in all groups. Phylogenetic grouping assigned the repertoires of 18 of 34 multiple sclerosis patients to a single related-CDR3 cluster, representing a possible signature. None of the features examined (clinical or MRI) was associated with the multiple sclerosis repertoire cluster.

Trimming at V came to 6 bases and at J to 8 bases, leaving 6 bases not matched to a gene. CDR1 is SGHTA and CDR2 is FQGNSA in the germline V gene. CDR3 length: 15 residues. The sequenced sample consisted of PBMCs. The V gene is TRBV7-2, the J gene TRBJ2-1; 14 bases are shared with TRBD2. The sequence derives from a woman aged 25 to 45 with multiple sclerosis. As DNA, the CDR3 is TGTGCCAGCAGGAAGGGACTAGCGGGAGTGGATGAGCAGTTCTTC. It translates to CASRKGLAGVDEQFF.